The rows below give T cell receptor beta chains drawn from one sample of a study of cytomegalovirus exposure and HLA in healthy donors. Here immunoSEQ multiplex PCR was the method, and the copy in TCRdb shows in-frame clones only, minus some. The table records some 130,000 clones, 70% to 85% of them present only once. What was sequenced was PBMCs. Receptor source: a male donor in good health and CMV-seropositive. CDR3s include the opening cysteine and the closing phenylalanine or tryptophan. D genes are given only for firm matches. The listing skips clone size in some rows; elsewhere it reads once, few, many or a size class.

CDR3 protein	CDR3 DNA	CDR3 length	clone size	D gene	V gene	J gene
CASSLGGWNSYEQYF	TGTGCCAGCAGCTTAGGAGGCTGGAACTCCTACGAGCAGTACTTC	15	NA	NA	TRBV11-2	TRBJ2-7
CASSYSAGGTYEQYF	TGTGCCAGCAGTTACTCGGCGGGGGGCACCTACGAGCAGTACTTC	15	NA	TRBD2	TRBV6-5	TRBJ2-7
CASSLRGNTEAFF	TGTGCCAGCTCCCTTAGGGGAAACACTGAAGCTTTCTTT	13	once	NA	TRBV2	TRBJ1-1
CASSLMLAEFTDTQYF	TGTGCCAGCAGCTTGATGTTAGCGGAGTTCACAGATACGCAGTATTTT	16	NA	NA	TRBV5-6	TRBJ2-3
CASSRRGDTYEQYF	TGTGCCAGCAGTAGGCGGGGGGACACCTACGAGCAGTACTTC	14	NA	TRBD2	TRBV28	TRBJ2-7
CASSSYRGGNYGYTF	TGTGCCAGCAGTTCCTACAGGGGGGGGAACTATGGCTACACCTTC	15	NA	TRBD1	TRBV27	TRBJ1-2
CASVWGGYEQFF	TGTGCCTCCGTCTGGGGGGGCTATGAGCAGTTCTTC	12	few	NA	TRBV30	TRBJ2-1
CASSASGTVSSGNTIYF	TGTGCCAGCAGTGCATCCGGGACAGTCAGCTCTGGAAACACCATATATTTT	17	NA	TRBD1	TRBV2	TRBJ1-3
CASSVSLATDTQYF	TGTGCCAGCAGCGTCTCACTAGCAACAGATACGCAGTATTTT	14	NA	NA	TRBV9	TRBJ2-3
CASSFDTDSGNTIYF	TGCGCCAGCAGCTTCGACACGGACTCTGGAAACACCATATATTTT	15	NA	NA	TRBV5-1	TRBJ1-3
CASSSGGGARGTEAFF	TGTGCCAGCAGCTCCGGGGGTGGGGCTAGGGGCACTGAAGCTTTCTTT	16	NA	NA	TRBV7-3	TRBJ1-1
CASSSGQGNYGYTF	TGTGCCAGCAGCAGTGGACAGGGGAACTATGGCTACACCTTC	14	NA	TRBD1	TRBV5-5	TRBJ1-2
CASSLLAGEKGSYNEQFF	TGCGCCAGCAGCTTGCTAGCGGGAGAGAAAGGATCCTACAATGAGCAGTTCTTC	18	once	TRBD2	TRBV5-1	TRBJ2-1
CASSKTTSGTGNQPQHF	TGTGCCAGTAGTAAAACGACCAGCGGGACGGGCAATCAGCCCCAGCATTTT	17	NA	NA	TRBV19	TRBJ1-5
CASSAPKREMNEQFF	TGTGCCAGCAGCGCCCCTAAGCGGGAGATGAATGAGCAGTTCTTC	15	NA	TRBD2	TRBV7-8	TRBJ2-1
CASQTGSYNEQFF	TGTGCCAGCCAAACGGGCTCCTACAATGAGCAGTTCTTC	13	once	NA	TRBV6-1	TRBJ2-1
CASSLSGTGTYEQYF	TGTGCCAGCAGCTTGTCCGGGACAGGAACCTACGAGCAGTACTTC	15	NA	TRBD1	TRBV9	TRBJ2-7
CASSLLTGNTEAFF	TGTGCCAGCAGTCTCTTAACAGGGAACACTGAAGCTTTCTTT	14	NA	NA	TRBV28	TRBJ1-1
CASSLWLGTGKDQPQHF	TGTGCCAGCAGTTTATGGCTGGGGACAGGGAAAGATCAGCCCCAGCATTTT	17	NA	TRBD1	TRBV28	TRBJ1-5
CASSVAPWGSLGEETQYF	TGTGCCAGCAGCGTAGCTCCTTGGGGATCCCTTGGGGAGGAGACCCAGTACTTC	18	few	NA	TRBV9	TRBJ2-5
CASMRGGRDEETQYF	TGTGCCAGCATGCGGGGCGGGAGGGATGAAGAGACCCAGTACTTC	15	NA	TRBD2	TRBV9	TRBJ2-5
CASSFMGTGGTGGYTF	TGTGCCAGCAGCTTTATGGGGACAGGGGGCACGGGTGGCTACACCTTC	16	NA	TRBD1	TRBV5-4	TRBJ1-2
CASSLGTQKGLGFF	TGTGCCAGCAGTTTGGGGACACAGAAGGGTTTGGGGTTCTTC	14	NA	NA	TRBV28	TRBJ2-1
CASSSKTTGDSQYF	TGTGCCAGCAGTTCAAAGACAACCGGGGACAGTCAGTACTTC	14	NA	TRBD1	TRBV25-1	TRBJ2-4
CASSQAKPGITSYEQYF	TGTGCCAGCAGCCAAGCCAAGCCCGGGATAACCTCCTACGAGCAGTACTTC	17	NA	NA	TRBV14	TRBJ2-7
CASSLEGGTNEKLFF	TGTGCCAGCAGCTTAGAGGGAGGTACTAATGAAAAACTGTTTTTT	15	NA	NA	TRBV7-2	TRBJ1-4
CASSFQTGQAQYF	TGTGCCAGCAGCTTCCAGACAGGGCAGGCCCAGTACTTC	13	few	TRBD1	TRBV13	TRBJ2-5
CASSVLAGDPYEQYF	TGTGCCAGCAGCGTCCTAGCGGGGGACCCCTACGAGCAGTACTTC	15	NA	TRBD2	TRBV7-2	TRBJ2-7
CSVRGADTQYF	TGCAGCGTTCGGGGGGCAGATACGCAGTATTTT	11	few	TRBD2	TRBV29-1	TRBJ2-3
CASSPLAGGYNEQFF	TGTGCCAGCTCACCCCTAGCGGGGGGATACAATGAGCAGTTCTTC	15	NA	TRBD2	TRBV18	TRBJ2-1
CASSLRGGRAFEQYF	TGTGCCAGCAGCTTACGCGGCGGGAGGGCCTTCGAGCAGTACTTC	15	NA	TRBD2	TRBV7-3	TRBJ2-7
CASSGGDLYGYTF	TGTGCCAGCAGTGGAGGGGATCTCTATGGCTACACCTTC	13	NA	NA	TRBV28	TRBJ1-2
CASSTGGALNTEAFF	TGTGCCAGCAGCACAGGGGGGGCTCTGAACACTGAAGCTTTCTTT	15	NA	TRBD1	TRBV5-6	TRBJ1-1
CASSLGGAYETQYF	TGTGCCAGCAGCTTGGGGGGGGCCTATGAGACCCAGTACTTC	14	NA	NA	TRBV11-2	TRBJ2-5
CSSTWGDQPQHF	TGTTCCAGCACCTGGGGGGATCAGCCCCAGCATTTT	12	NA	NA	TRBV7-9	TRBJ1-5
CAWTLVGEETQYF	TGTGCCTGGACCCTTGTCGGGGAAGAGACCCAGTACTTC	13	NA	NA	TRBV30	TRBJ2-5
CASSGRLAGSGANVLTF	TGTGCCAGCAGCGGAAGACTAGCGGGTTCTGGGGCCAACGTCCTGACTTTC	17	few	TRBD2	TRBV5-4	TRBJ2-6
CASSGGGATNEKLFF	TGTGCCAGTAGTGGCGGGGGAGCAACTAATGAAAAACTGTTTTTT	15	few	NA	TRBV19	TRBJ1-4
CASRPPRESGGNQPQHF	TGTGCCAGCAGACCCCCCAGGGAGTCGGGGGGCAATCAGCCCCAGCATTTT	17	NA	NA	TRBV28	TRBJ1-5
CASSRGATNTEAFF	TGTGCCAGCAGCCGGGGGGCCACGAACACTGAAGCTTTCTTT	14	NA	NA	TRBV2	TRBJ1-1
CASSWYRGGSYNEQFF	TGTGCCAGCAGCTGGTACAGGGGGGGCTCCTACAATGAGCAGTTCTTC	16	few	NA	TRBV7-9	TRBJ2-1
CASSDRGGYTF	TGTGCCAGCAGTGACAGGGGTGGCTACACCTTC	11	NA	NA	TRBV6-1	TRBJ1-2
CASSEAGVLTNEQFF	TGTGCCAGCAGTGAAGCGGGCGTCCTAACGAATGAGCAGTTCTTC	15	NA	NA	TRBV6-1	TRBJ2-1
CASSGTGGNFGGQYF	TGTGCCAGCAGCGGGACAGGAGGGAATTTCGGCGGGCAGTACTTC	15	NA	NA	TRBV9	TRBJ2-7
CASSVGQGALGYTF	TGTGCCAGCAGCGTAGGACAGGGGGCCCTTGGCTACACCTTC	14	NA	TRBD1	TRBV9	TRBJ1-2
CASSSYDEQFF	TGTGCCAGCAGTTCCTACGATGAGCAGTTCTTC	11	NA	NA	TRBV2	TRBJ2-1
CASSPEGARNQPQHF	TGTGCCAGCTCACCTGAGGGGGCAAGGAATCAGCCCCAGCATTTT	15	NA	TRBD1	TRBV18	TRBJ1-5
CASSLVPGGASKNIQYF	TGTGCCAGCAGCTTAGTGCCAGGGGGCGCTTCCAAAAACATTCAGTACTTC	17	once	TRBD1	TRBV7-2	TRBJ2-4
CASSLAIGGGSYNEQFF	TGCGCCAGCAGCTTGGCCATCGGCGGGGGCTCCTACAATGAGCAGTTCTTC	17	NA	TRBD2	TRBV5-1	TRBJ2-1
CSGTDSYEQYF	TGCAGTGGAACAGACTCCTACGAGCAGTACTTC	11	few	NA	TRBV20-1	TRBJ2-7
CASSLGQNTGELFF	TGTGCCAGCAGTTTGGGGCAGAACACCGGGGAGCTGTTTTTT	14	few	NA	TRBV28	TRBJ2-2
CSAQGRARGYF	TGCAGTGCCCAAGGGAGGGCCCGAGGGTACTTC	11	NA	TRBD2	TRBV20-1	TRBJ2-7
CSSSLSGSTGELFF	TGTTCCAGCAGCTTGTCAGGGTCCACCGGGGAGCTGTTTTTT	14	NA	NA	TRBV7-9	TRBJ2-2
CASSAGTGYEQYF	TGTGCCAGCAGCGCCGGGACAGGCTACGAGCAGTACTTC	13	NA	TRBD1	TRBV9	TRBJ2-7
CASSQPRTGTPTF	TGTGCCAGCAGTCAACCTCGAACGGGGACTCCCACCTTC	13	few	NA	TRBV28	TRBJ1-2
CAIRPDRGGGGYTF	TGTGCCATCAGGCCCGACAGGGGCGGCGGCGGCTACACCTTC	14	NA	TRBD1	TRBV10-3	TRBJ1-2